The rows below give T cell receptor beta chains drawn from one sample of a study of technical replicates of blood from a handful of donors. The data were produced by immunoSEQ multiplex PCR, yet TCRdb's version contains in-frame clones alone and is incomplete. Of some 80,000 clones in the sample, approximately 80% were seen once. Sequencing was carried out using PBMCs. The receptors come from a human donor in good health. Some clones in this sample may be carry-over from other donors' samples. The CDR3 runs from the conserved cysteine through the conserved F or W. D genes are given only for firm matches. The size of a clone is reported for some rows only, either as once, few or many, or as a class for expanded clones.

CDR3nt: TGTGCCAGCAGCTTAGGGGGAGGGGACAGGCGGCACGAGCAGTACTTC; CDR3aa: CASSLGGGDRRHEQYF; j_gene: TRBJ2-7; len: 16; d_gene: -; abundance: -; v_gene: TRBV7-2
CDR3nt: TGTGCCAGCAGCCGGGACTTAAGCTCCTATAATTCACCCCTCCACTTT; CDR3aa: CASSRDLSSYNSPLHF; j_gene: TRBJ1-6; len: 16; d_gene: -; abundance: -; v_gene: TRBV9
CDR3nt: TGCGCCAGCAGCTTGGAAGGACAACAAGAGACCCAGTACTTC; CDR3aa: CASSLEGQQETQYF; j_gene: TRBJ2-5; len: 14; d_gene: -; abundance: -; v_gene: TRBV5-1
CDR3nt: TGTGCCAGCAGCTTCCACGGGGGGGCCAGAGATACGCAGTATTTT; CDR3aa: CASSFHGGARDTQYF; j_gene: TRBJ2-3; len: 15; d_gene: TRBD2; abundance: -; v_gene: TRBV5-6
CDR3nt: TGCAGTGCTAGACGTCAGGACATTCAGTACTTC; CDR3aa: CSARRQDIQYF; j_gene: TRBJ2-4; len: 11; d_gene: -; abundance: -; v_gene: TRBV20-1
CDR3nt: TGTGCCAGCAGCCCCAGGGTTAGCTCCTACGAGCAGTACTTC; CDR3aa: CASSPRVSSYEQYF; j_gene: TRBJ2-7; len: 14; d_gene: -; abundance: -; v_gene: TRBV9
CDR3nt: TGTGCCAGCAGTTACTCGCCAGAAGGGGTCACTGAAGCTTTCTTT; CDR3aa: CASSYSPEGVTEAFF; j_gene: TRBJ1-1; len: 15; d_gene: -; abundance: -; v_gene: TRBV6-5
CDR3nt: TGCGCCAGCAGCTTGGCCGCCGGGGGAACTGAAGCTTTCTTT; CDR3aa: CASSLAAGGTEAFF; j_gene: TRBJ1-1; len: 14; d_gene: -; abundance: -; v_gene: TRBV5-1
CDR3nt: TGCAGCGTGGGGAGGGGGAACACTGAAGCTTTCTTT; CDR3aa: CSVGRGNTEAFF; j_gene: TRBJ1-1; len: 12; d_gene: -; abundance: -; v_gene: TRBV29-1
CDR3nt: TGTGCCTGGACCCCGGGAGGCCCTGTCTCCTACGAGCAGTACTTC; CDR3aa: CAWTPGGPVSYEQYF; j_gene: TRBJ2-7; len: 15; d_gene: TRBD2; abundance: once; v_gene: TRBV30
CDR3nt: TGTGCCAGCAGCTCCGCCGGGGGAATTAATTCACCCCTCCACTTT; CDR3aa: CASSSAGGINSPLHF; j_gene: TRBJ1-6; len: 15; d_gene: -; abundance: -; v_gene: TRBV7-2
CDR3nt: TGCGCCAGCAGTAAGGGGGGGACTAATGAAAAACTGTTTTTT; CDR3aa: CASSKGGTNEKLFF; j_gene: TRBJ1-4; len: 14; d_gene: -; abundance: -; v_gene: TRBV4-1
CDR3nt: TGCAGCGTTGTGGGTACAAGCCGGGGGGACTATGGCTACACCTTC; CDR3aa: CSVVGTSRGDYGYTF; j_gene: TRBJ1-2; len: 15; d_gene: -; abundance: few; v_gene: TRBV29-1
CDR3nt: TGCAGCGTTGTGTCCGTCGATACGCAGTATTTT; CDR3aa: CSVVSVDTQYF; j_gene: TRBJ2-3; len: 11; d_gene: -; abundance: -; v_gene: TRBV29-1
CDR3nt: TGTGCCTGGAGTCGAGTGGGACTAGCGGGTCCTGGGTACTTC; CDR3aa: CAWSRVGLAGPGYF; j_gene: TRBJ2-5; len: 14; d_gene: TRBD2; abundance: -; v_gene: TRBV30
CDR3nt: TGTGCCAGCTCACCAAATTCCCTAAGGGGTGGCTACACCTTC; CDR3aa: CASSPNSLRGGYTF; j_gene: TRBJ1-2; len: 14; d_gene: -; abundance: -; v_gene: TRBV18
CDR3nt: TGTGCCAGCAGTGACCCGGTGGGGCTTAGCGGGGAGACCCAGTACTTC; CDR3aa: CASSDPVGLSGETQYF; j_gene: TRBJ2-5; len: 16; d_gene: TRBD2; abundance: -; v_gene: TRBV7-9
CDR3nt: TGTGCCAGCAGCTTGAGGTCCTACGAGCAGTACTTC; CDR3aa: CASSLRSYEQYF; j_gene: TRBJ2-7; len: 12; d_gene: -; abundance: few; v_gene: TRBV13
CDR3nt: TGCAGCGCCAAAGGGGTCCAGAATTATGGCTACACCTTC; CDR3aa: CSAKGVQNYGYTF; j_gene: TRBJ1-2; len: 13; d_gene: -; abundance: -; v_gene: TRBV29-1
CDR3nt: TGCGCCAGCAGCCTCTATGGGACAGAAAAAGAGACCCAGTACTTC; CDR3aa: CASSLYGTEKETQYF; j_gene: TRBJ2-5; len: 15; d_gene: TRBD1; abundance: -; v_gene: TRBV5-1
CDR3nt: TGTGCCAGCAGTTACTCGACTGGGGCAGCTTTCTTT; CDR3aa: CASSYSTGAAFF; j_gene: TRBJ1-1; len: 12; d_gene: -; abundance: few; v_gene: TRBV6-5
CDR3nt: TGTGCCAGCAGTCAACGGGGGTACCAAGAGACCCAGTACTTC; CDR3aa: CASSQRGYQETQYF; j_gene: TRBJ2-5; len: 14; d_gene: -; abundance: -; v_gene: TRBV25-1
CDR3nt: TGCGCCAGCAGCCAAGCCTGGCGGGGGTATGACTATGGCTACACCTTC; CDR3aa: CASSQAWRGYDYGYTF; j_gene: TRBJ1-2; len: 16; d_gene: -; abundance: -; v_gene: TRBV4-3
CDR3nt: TGTGCCAGCAGCGTAGAGGACAGGGGGAACACTGAAGCTTTCTTT; CDR3aa: CASSVEDRGNTEAFF; j_gene: TRBJ1-1; len: 15; d_gene: TRBD1; abundance: -; v_gene: TRBV9
CDR3nt: TGCGCCAGCAGCCAAGTCGCAGGGAATGGCTACACCTTC; CDR3aa: CASSQVAGNGYTF; j_gene: TRBJ1-2; len: 13; d_gene: -; abundance: -; v_gene: TRBV4-3
CDR3nt: TGCAGTGCTATTCTAGACAATGAGCAGTTCTTC; CDR3aa: CSAILDNEQFF; j_gene: TRBJ2-1; len: 11; d_gene: -; abundance: -; v_gene: TRBV20-1
CDR3nt: TGTGCCAGCAGCTTATACAGGGGCACCGGGGAGCTGTTTTTT; CDR3aa: CASSLYRGTGELFF; j_gene: TRBJ2-2; len: 14; d_gene: TRBD1; abundance: -; v_gene: TRBV11-3
CDR3nt: TGTGCCAGCAGCCGCGCCCCCTCCTACAATGAGCAGTTCTTC; CDR3aa: CASSRAPSYNEQFF; j_gene: TRBJ2-1; len: 14; d_gene: -; abundance: -; v_gene: TRBV7-6
CDR3nt: TGTGCCAGCAGCTTCGGGCTAGCCGTTTACGAGCAGTACTTC; CDR3aa: CASSFGLAVYEQYF; j_gene: TRBJ2-7; len: 14; d_gene: -; abundance: -; v_gene: TRBV5-8
CDR3nt: TGTGCCAGCAGCCCCAGCGGGGGGGCCTCGGCAGATACGCAGTATTTT; CDR3aa: CASSPSGGASADTQYF; j_gene: TRBJ2-3; len: 16; d_gene: TRBD2; abundance: once; v_gene: TRBV7-7
CDR3nt: TGTGCCAGCAGCAGAGAACCGGGACTACCTCAGGGCATTCAGTACTTC; CDR3aa: CASSREPGLPQGIQYF; j_gene: TRBJ2-4; len: 16; d_gene: TRBD2; abundance: once; v_gene: TRBV5-4
CDR3nt: TGTGCCAGCAATAGTCTCGGTAACACCATATATTTT; CDR3aa: CASNSLGNTIYF; j_gene: TRBJ1-3; len: 12; d_gene: -; abundance: -; v_gene: TRBV2
CDR3nt: TGCGCCAGCAGCCAAGATCTTCTCCAGGGGGGAAGGCAGTACTTC; CDR3aa: CASSQDLLQGGRQYF; j_gene: TRBJ2-7; len: 15; d_gene: -; abundance: -; v_gene: TRBV4-3
CDR3nt: TGTGCCAGCAGCGTACAGGTGTCAGACACTGAAGCTTTCTTT; CDR3aa: CASSVQVSDTEAFF; j_gene: TRBJ1-1; len: 14; d_gene: -; abundance: many; v_gene: TRBV9
CDR3nt: TGTGCCTGCAGGACAGGGGGAAATCAGCCCCAGCATTTT; CDR3aa: CACRTGGNQPQHF; j_gene: TRBJ1-5; len: 13; d_gene: TRBD1; abundance: few; v_gene: TRBV30
CDR3nt: TGTGCCAGCAGCTTAGAGGGACAGTTCAACAATGAGCAGTTCTTC; CDR3aa: CASSLEGQFNNEQFF; j_gene: TRBJ2-1; len: 15; d_gene: TRBD1; abundance: -; v_gene: TRBV7-6
CDR3nt: TGCGCCAGCAGCTTGGAGGGGGATGGGGGTCAGCCCCAGCATTTT; CDR3aa: CASSLEGDGGQPQHF; j_gene: TRBJ1-5; len: 15; d_gene: -; abundance: few; v_gene: TRBV5-1
CDR3nt: TGTGCCAGCTATACCACGCCTCGGACTGAAGCTTTCTTT; CDR3aa: CASYTTPRTEAFF; j_gene: TRBJ1-1; len: 13; d_gene: -; abundance: -; v_gene: TRBV5-6
CDR3nt: TGTGCCAGTAGCCCCGGGACAGGGACCCCTCAGCCCCAGCATTTT; CDR3aa: CASSPGTGTPQPQHF; j_gene: TRBJ1-5; len: 15; d_gene: TRBD1; abundance: -; v_gene: TRBV19
CDR3nt: TGTGCCAGCAGCTTGGGGACAGGGAAGGGTGGGAGCAATCAGCCCCAGCATTTT; CDR3aa: CASSLGTGKGGSNQPQHF; j_gene: TRBJ1-5; len: 18; d_gene: TRBD1; abundance: -; v_gene: TRBV7-9
CDR3nt: TGTGCCAGCAGCCCAATGGGGGGGATGAACACTGAAGCTTTCTTT; CDR3aa: CASSPMGGMNTEAFF; j_gene: TRBJ1-1; len: 15; d_gene: -; abundance: few; v_gene: TRBV5-4
CDR3nt: TGTGCCAGCAGCTTAGAGACTAGCGGACAAGAGACCCAGTACTTC; CDR3aa: CASSLETSGQETQYF; j_gene: TRBJ2-5; len: 15; d_gene: TRBD2; abundance: -; v_gene: TRBV7-2
CDR3nt: TGTGCCACCAGCAATGGACGGGGAAATCAGCCCCAGCATTTT; CDR3aa: CATSNGRGNQPQHF; j_gene: TRBJ1-5; len: 14; d_gene: -; abundance: -; v_gene: TRBV15
CDR3nt: TGTGCCAGCAGCTTCCGACAGGGGCTAACAGATACGCAGTATTTT; CDR3aa: CASSFRQGLTDTQYF; j_gene: TRBJ2-3; len: 15; d_gene: TRBD1; abundance: -; v_gene: TRBV5-4
CDR3nt: TGTGCCAGCAGCCCGTTGCGGGATACGCAGTATTTT; CDR3aa: CASSPLRDTQYF; j_gene: TRBJ2-3; len: 12; d_gene: -; abundance: -; v_gene: TRBV11-2
CDR3nt: TGCAGCGTGGAGAGGACAGATGACACAGATACGCAGTATTTT; CDR3aa: CSVERTDDTDTQYF; j_gene: TRBJ2-3; len: 14; d_gene: -; abundance: -; v_gene: TRBV29-1
CDR3nt: TGTGCCAGCAGCCCAGGGGCCGGGGAGCTGTTTTTT; CDR3aa: CASSPGAGELFF; j_gene: TRBJ2-2; len: 12; d_gene: -; abundance: few; v_gene: TRBV28
CDR3nt: TGTGCCAGCAGCAAAAAGGGGGAGAACACCATATATTTT; CDR3aa: CASSKKGENTIYF; j_gene: TRBJ1-3; len: 13; d_gene: -; abundance: -; v_gene: TRBV9
CDR3nt: TGTGCCTGGAGTGGCAGGGAGACCCAGTACTTC; CDR3aa: CAWSGRETQYF; j_gene: TRBJ2-5; len: 11; d_gene: -; abundance: -; v_gene: TRBV30
CDR3nt: TGTGCCAGCAGTCCCGGGACAGGGGGTTGGTCACCCCTCCACTTT; CDR3aa: CASSPGTGGWSPLHF; j_gene: TRBJ1-6; len: 15; d_gene: TRBD1; abundance: -; v_gene: TRBV27
CDR3nt: TGCAGCGTTAATGCCGACAGGTTCGGCTACACCTTC; CDR3aa: CSVNADRFGYTF; j_gene: TRBJ1-2; len: 12; d_gene: -; abundance: -; v_gene: TRBV29-1
CDR3nt: TGTGCCAGCAGCTTTTGGGCTGTTGGAAACACCATATATTTT; CDR3aa: CASSFWAVGNTIYF; j_gene: TRBJ1-3; len: 14; d_gene: -; abundance: -; v_gene: TRBV5-8
CDR3nt: TGTGCCAGCTCACCACCGACAGATAACTATGGCTACACCTTC; CDR3aa: CASSPPTDNYGYTF; j_gene: TRBJ1-2; len: 14; d_gene: -; abundance: -; v_gene: TRBV18
CDR3nt: TGTGCCAGCAGTTTGGGCGGGAGGGCCGGGACCGGGGAGCTGTTTTTT; CDR3aa: CASSLGGRAGTGELFF; j_gene: TRBJ2-2; len: 16; d_gene: TRBD2; abundance: few; v_gene: TRBV28
CDR3nt: TGTGCCAGCAAGAGGAACTACGAGCAGTACTTC; CDR3aa: CASKRNYEQYF; j_gene: TRBJ2-7; len: 11; d_gene: -; abundance: -; v_gene: TRBV25-1
CDR3nt: TGCGCCAGCAACATTGGGGGGGGCCAAGAGACCCAGTACTTC; CDR3aa: CASNIGGGQETQYF; j_gene: TRBJ2-5; len: 14; d_gene: TRBD2; abundance: -; v_gene: TRBV5-1
CDR3nt: TGTGCCAGCAGCTTAGGGGAATCACGATATTTT; CDR3aa: CASSLGESRYF; j_gene: TRBJ1-3; len: 11; d_gene: -; abundance: -; v_gene: TRBV5-6
CDR3nt: TGCAGCGTTGAGGGACGACAGGTGAGCTCCTACAATGAGCAGTTCTTC; CDR3aa: CSVEGRQVSSYNEQFF; j_gene: TRBJ2-1; len: 16; d_gene: -; abundance: few; v_gene: TRBV29-1